This T cell receptor (beta chain) was sequenced in a study of response to subunit inactivated influenza vaccine. TCRdb called the RT-PCR reads again in MiXCR, with one record for every CDR3 protein. The sample holds about 650,000 distinct CDR3 sequences, around 13% seen once. Between the trimmed V and J ends, which lost 3 bases and 9 bases, there was a span of 13 bases. The CDR3 extends over 13 amino acids. The germline V gene has CDR1 SGHTA and CDR2 FQGNSA. This clonotype was recorded a few times. The V call is TRBV7-2, the J call TRBJ2-3; possible D gene TRBD2, 5 bases. The receptor's source is a man aged 45-65 years who received an inactivated influenza vaccine. The source material was PBMCs from blood, sampled less than 15 days before vaccination. CDR3 loop: CASSFTRAHTQYF. The CDR3 DNA reads as TGTGCCAGCAGCTTTACTAGGGCCCACACGCAGTATTTT. The full variable domain, its missing parts supplied by reference TRBV7-2 and TRBJ2-3, is GAGVSQSPSNKVTEKGKDVELRCDPISGHTALYWYRQSLGQGLEFLIYFQGNSAPDKSGLPSDRFSAERTGGSVSTLTIQRTQQEDSAVYLCASSFTRAHTQYFGPGTRLTVL.